This is a list of T cell receptor beta chains from one sample in a study of identical twins. TCRdb re-called the 5' RACE reads with MiXCR, one entry per CDR3 protein. The profile covers about 240,000 distinct CDR3 sequences, with 10% appearing a single time and over 8% taken by the ten largest. Specimen: memory T cells sorted from blood. These receptors all stem from a man aged 50-60 years in good health. The CDR3 runs from the conserved cysteine through the conserved F or W. Each record gives: J gene, D gene, clone size, V gene, CDR3 protein, CDR3 DNA. D genes are given only for firm matches. Not all rows give a size; the values are once, few, many and, for expanded clones, a class.

j_gene: TRBJ2-1
d_gene: .
abundance: many
v_gene: TRBV20-1
CDR3aa: CSAREGLFTYNEQFF
CDR3nt: TGCAGTGCTAGAGAGGGGCTTTTCACCTACAATGAGCAGTTCTTC

j_gene: TRBJ2-1
d_gene: TRBD2
abundance: .
v_gene: TRBV5-1
CDR3aa: CASSQPGLAGLNEQFF
CDR3nt: TGCGCCAGCAGCCAACCGGGACTAGCGGGTTTAAATGAGCAGTTCTTC

j_gene: TRBJ2-5
d_gene: .
abundance: few
v_gene: TRBV7-2
CDR3aa: CASSLAYSGETQYF
CDR3nt: TGTGCCAGCAGCTTAGCTTACAGCGGGGAGACCCAGTACTTC

j_gene: TRBJ1-6
d_gene: .
abundance: few
v_gene: TRBV9
CDR3aa: CASSVVAGDSPLHF
CDR3nt: TGTGCCAGCAGCGTAGTTGCGGGGGATTCACCCCTCCACTTT

j_gene: TRBJ1-3
d_gene: .
abundance: .
v_gene: TRBV2
CDR3aa: CASNRGFTGNTIYF
CDR3nt: TGTGCCAGCAATCGGGGCTTTACTGGAAACACCATATATTTT

j_gene: TRBJ1-2
d_gene: .
abundance: once
v_gene: TRBV28
CDR3aa: CASSSDSFYGYTF
CDR3nt: TGTGCCAGCAGTTCAGACAGTTTCTATGGCTACACCTTC

j_gene: TRBJ1-4
d_gene: .
abundance: few
v_gene: TRBV6-2/TRBV6-3
CDR3aa: CASSSGTNEKLFF
CDR3nt: TGTGCCAGCAGTTCCGGAACTAATGAAAAACTGTTTTTT

j_gene: TRBJ2-2
d_gene: .
abundance: many
v_gene: TRBV5-1
CDR3aa: CASSLQGERSGELFF
CDR3nt: TGCGCCAGCAGCCTTCAGGGCGAGAGGTCCGGGGAGCTGTTTTTT

j_gene: TRBJ2-5
d_gene: .
abundance: .
v_gene: TRBV28
CDR3aa: CASCKDRGETQYF
CDR3nt: TGTGCCAGCTGCAAGGACAGAGGAGAGACCCAGTACTTC

j_gene: TRBJ2-3
d_gene: .
abundance: few
v_gene: TRBV7-9
CDR3aa: CASSRLATDTQYF
CDR3nt: TGTGCCAGCAGTCGGCTAGCTACAGATACGCAGTATTTT

j_gene: TRBJ2-7
d_gene: TRBD2
abundance: many
v_gene: TRBV18
CDR3aa: CASSQTSGLAGGYEQYF
CDR3nt: TGTGCCAGCTCACAAACGTCCGGACTAGCGGGAGGCTACGAGCAGTACTTC

j_gene: TRBJ2-7
d_gene: TRBD2
abundance: few
v_gene: TRBV7-9
CDR3aa: CASSQALAGAEQYF
CDR3nt: TGTGCCAGCAGCCAAGCCCTAGCGGGGGCCGAGCAGTACTTC

j_gene: TRBJ2-1
d_gene: TRBD1
abundance: many
v_gene: TRBV5-6
CDR3aa: CASSSWWDRDNEQFF
CDR3nt: TGTGCCAGCAGCTCCTGGTGGGACAGAGACAATGAGCAGTTCTTC

j_gene: TRBJ2-3
d_gene: TRBD1
abundance: .
v_gene: TRBV2
CDR3aa: CASSRTGSVGDTQYF
CDR3nt: TGTGCCAGCAGTCGGACAGGGTCGGTGGGAGATACGCAGTATTTT

j_gene: TRBJ2-3
d_gene: TRBD1
abundance: many
v_gene: TRBV29-1
CDR3aa: CSVEDPAAGGVDTQYF
CDR3nt: TGCAGCGTTGAAGATCCGGCGGCAGGGGGCGTAGATACGCAGTATTTT

j_gene: TRBJ2-6
d_gene: .
abundance: .
v_gene: TRBV5-1
CDR3aa: CASSPGTPRGANVLTF
CDR3nt: TGCGCCAGCAGCCCCGGGACACCGAGGGGGGCCAACGTCCTGACTTTC

j_gene: TRBJ2-4
d_gene: TRBD1
abundance: .
v_gene: TRBV29-1
CDR3aa: CSVGQGSAKNIQYF
CDR3nt: TGCAGCGTTGGACAGGGGTCTGCCAAAAACATTCAGTACTTC

j_gene: TRBJ2-3
d_gene: TRBD1
abundance: many
v_gene: TRBV7-2
CDR3aa: CASSLRQGQTDTQYF
CDR3nt: TGTGCCAGCAGCCTCCGACAGGGTCAAACAGATACGCAGTATTTT

j_gene: TRBJ2-1
d_gene: TRBD1
abundance: many
v_gene: TRBV5-5
CDR3aa: CASSLSPGQGALNEQFF
CDR3nt: TGTGCCAGCAGCTTGTCACCGGGACAGGGGGCGCTGAATGAGCAGTTCTTC

j_gene: TRBJ2-5
d_gene: .
abundance: .
v_gene: TRBV12-3/TRBV12-4
CDR3aa: CASRPLGPAETQYF
CDR3nt: TGTGCCAGCAGGCCTTTGGGGCCCGCGGAGACCCAGTACTTC

j_gene: TRBJ2-3
d_gene: .
abundance: .
v_gene: TRBV2
CDR3aa: CASSELASLTDTQYF
CDR3nt: TGTGCCAGCAGTGAGCTAGCGTCCCTGACAGATACGCAGTATTTT

j_gene: TRBJ2-3
d_gene: TRBD1
abundance: few
v_gene: TRBV27
CDR3aa: CASSLSRGQGWYTQYF
CDR3nt: TGTGCCAGCAGTTTATCGCGGGGACAGGGTTGGTATACGCAGTATTTT

j_gene: TRBJ2-3
d_gene: .
abundance: few
v_gene: TRBV3-1
CDR3aa: CASSQSLMAGLTDTQYF
CDR3nt: TGTGCCAGCAGCCAATCATTAATGGCGGGACTCACAGATACGCAGTATTTT

j_gene: TRBJ1-2
d_gene: .
abundance: many
v_gene: TRBV20-1
CDR3aa: CSARPAGYGYTF
CDR3nt: TGCAGTGCCCGTCCGGCAGGCTATGGCTACACCTTC

j_gene: TRBJ2-7
d_gene: .
abundance: many
v_gene: TRBV7-2
CDR3aa: CASSLVGGWEQYF
CDR3nt: TGTGCCAGCAGCTTAGTTGGGGGTTGGGAGCAGTACTTC

j_gene: TRBJ1-2
d_gene: .
abundance: many
v_gene: TRBV6-6
CDR3aa: CATTGGRGGYTF
CDR3nt: TGTGCCACCACTGGGGGGCGCGGGGGCTACACCTTC

j_gene: TRBJ2-2
d_gene: TRBD2
abundance: few
v_gene: TRBV7-8
CDR3aa: CASSLARGTSGNTGELFF
CDR3nt: TGTGCCAGCAGCTTAGCGAGGGGGACTAGCGGGAACACCGGGGAGCTGTTTTTT

j_gene: TRBJ1-2
d_gene: .
abundance: many
v_gene: TRBV5-1
CDR3aa: CASSGSGGYTF
CDR3nt: TGCGCCAGCAGCGGATCAGGGGGCTACACCTTC

j_gene: TRBJ1-1
d_gene: .
abundance: .
v_gene: TRBV29-1
CDR3aa: CSVVTTASEAFF
CDR3nt: TGCAGCGTTGTGACCACAGCCTCTGAAGCTTTCTTT

j_gene: TRBJ2-7
d_gene: TRBD1
abundance: many
v_gene: TRBV9
CDR3aa: CASSPPSGTDYEQYF
CDR3nt: TGTGCCAGCAGCCCTCCCTCCGGGACAGATTACGAGCAGTACTTC

j_gene: TRBJ2-3
d_gene: .
abundance: many
v_gene: TRBV5-6
CDR3aa: CASSVGADTQYF
CDR3nt: TGTGCCAGCAGTGTAGGAGCAGATACGCAGTATTTT

j_gene: TRBJ2-7
d_gene: TRBD2
abundance: many
v_gene: TRBV20-1
CDR3aa: CSALGLADEQYF
CDR3nt: TGCAGTGCTCTGGGACTAGCAGACGAGCAGTACTTC

j_gene: TRBJ2-1
d_gene: TRBD2
abundance: many
v_gene: TRBV20-1
CDR3aa: CSAPSELAEAYNEQFF
CDR3nt: TGCAGTGCTCCCTCCGAACTAGCGGAGGCCTACAATGAGCAGTTCTTC

j_gene: TRBJ1-2
d_gene: TRBD1
abundance: few
v_gene: TRBV5-4
CDR3aa: CASSWDRGMSDYGYTF
CDR3nt: TGTGCCAGCAGCTGGGACAGGGGGATGTCGGACTATGGCTACACCTTC

j_gene: TRBJ1-6
d_gene: TRBD1
abundance: many
v_gene: TRBV5-1
CDR3aa: CASRSEETGASPLHF
CDR3nt: TGCGCCAGCAGGTCGGAGGAGACAGGGGCCTCACCCCTCCACTTT

j_gene: TRBJ2-5
d_gene: TRBD2
abundance: many
v_gene: TRBV15
CDR3aa: CATSRDGVAGAGFPETQYF
CDR3nt: TGTGCCACCAGCAGAGATGGGGTAGCGGGGGCAGGGTTTCCAGAGACCCAGTACTTC

j_gene: TRBJ2-2
d_gene: .
abundance: few
v_gene: TRBV11-2
CDR3aa: CASSLAPKGTGELFF
CDR3nt: TGTGCCAGCAGCTTAGCGCCTAAGGGGACCGGGGAGCTGTTTTTT

j_gene: TRBJ2-3
d_gene: .
abundance: many
v_gene: TRBV20-1
CDR3aa: CSARGGGPDTQYF
CDR3nt: TGCAGTGCTAGGGGTGGGGGGCCAGATACGCAGTATTTT

j_gene: TRBJ2-5
d_gene: .
abundance: many
v_gene: TRBV3-1
CDR3aa: CASSQVWGEQETQYF
CDR3nt: TGTGCCAGCAGCCAAGTTTGGGGGGAGCAAGAGACCCAGTACTTC

j_gene: TRBJ1-1
d_gene: .
abundance: .
v_gene: TRBV7-8
CDR3aa: CASSLVVGGPPHAEAFF
CDR3nt: TGTGCCAGCAGCTTAGTGGTCGGGGGACCCCCGCACGCTGAAGCTTTCTTT

j_gene: TRBJ2-1
d_gene: TRBD2
abundance: many
v_gene: TRBV11-3
CDR3aa: CASSSLAGAANEQFF
CDR3nt: TGTGCCAGCAGTTCACTAGCGGGGGCAGCCAATGAGCAGTTCTTC

j_gene: TRBJ2-5
d_gene: TRBD2
abundance: many
v_gene: TRBV6-2/TRBV6-3
CDR3aa: CASRDTGGRQETQYF
CDR3nt: TGTGCCAGCAGGGATACGGGGGGGCGTCAAGAGACCCAGTACTTC

j_gene: TRBJ2-6
d_gene: .
abundance: many
v_gene: TRBV4-1
CDR3aa: CASSQEGAGERAGANVLTF
CDR3nt: TGCGCCAGCAGCCAAGAGGGCGCAGGGGAGCGCGCTGGGGCCAACGTCCTGACTTTC

j_gene: TRBJ1-2
d_gene: .
abundance: few
v_gene: TRBV30
CDR3aa: CAWSVQPGSNYGYTF
CDR3nt: TGTGCCTGGAGTGTCCAGCCTGGAAGTAACTATGGCTACACCTTC

j_gene: TRBJ2-3
d_gene: TRBD2
abundance: .
v_gene: TRBV13
CDR3aa: CASSLGFGGSSDTQYF
CDR3nt: TGTGCCAGCAGCTTGGGGTTCGGCGGGAGCTCAGATACGCAGTATTTT

j_gene: TRBJ1-2
d_gene: .
abundance: many
v_gene: TRBV7-8
CDR3aa: CASSLAGLGNYGYTF
CDR3nt: TGTGCCAGCAGCTTAGCCGGCCTTGGGAACTATGGCTACACCTTC

j_gene: TRBJ2-5
d_gene: .
abundance: .
v_gene: TRBV4-1
CDR3aa: CASSRTTLQETQYF
CDR3nt: TGCGCCAGCAGCCGGACCACCTTACAAGAGACCCAGTACTTC

j_gene: TRBJ2-1
d_gene: TRBD2
abundance: many
v_gene: TRBV6-5
CDR3aa: CASSYSRRGGGNEQFF
CDR3nt: TGTGCCAGCAGTTACTCAAGGCGGGGCGGGGGCAATGAGCAGTTCTTC

j_gene: TRBJ2-1
d_gene: .
abundance: .
v_gene: TRBV9
CDR3aa: CASSVGTRPEQFF
CDR3nt: TGTGCCAGCAGCGTAGGGACACGTCCGGAGCAGTTCTTC

j_gene: TRBJ2-5
d_gene: .
abundance: few
v_gene: TRBV5-1
CDR3aa: CASSSSEGTQETQYF
CDR3nt: TGCGCCAGCAGCTCCTCAGAAGGGACTCAAGAGACCCAGTACTTC

j_gene: TRBJ1-4
d_gene: .
abundance: few
v_gene: TRBV20-1
CDR3aa: CSADQGTNEKLFF
CDR3nt: TGCAGTGCTGATCAGGGGACTAATGAAAAACTGTTTTTT

j_gene: TRBJ2-7
d_gene: .
abundance: few
v_gene: TRBV27
CDR3aa: CASRLGPEYDSYEQYF
CDR3nt: TGTGCCAGCAGGCTCGGCCCCGAGTACGACTCCTACGAGCAGTACTTC

j_gene: TRBJ2-7
d_gene: .
abundance: many
v_gene: TRBV14
CDR3aa: CASSQLDSYEQYF
CDR3nt: TGTGCCAGCAGCCAACTGGATTCCTACGAGCAGTACTTC

j_gene: TRBJ1-4
d_gene: .
abundance: many
v_gene: TRBV7-8
CDR3aa: CASRRPGNEKLFF
CDR3nt: TGTGCCAGCAGACGCCCAGGGAATGAAAAACTGTTTTTT